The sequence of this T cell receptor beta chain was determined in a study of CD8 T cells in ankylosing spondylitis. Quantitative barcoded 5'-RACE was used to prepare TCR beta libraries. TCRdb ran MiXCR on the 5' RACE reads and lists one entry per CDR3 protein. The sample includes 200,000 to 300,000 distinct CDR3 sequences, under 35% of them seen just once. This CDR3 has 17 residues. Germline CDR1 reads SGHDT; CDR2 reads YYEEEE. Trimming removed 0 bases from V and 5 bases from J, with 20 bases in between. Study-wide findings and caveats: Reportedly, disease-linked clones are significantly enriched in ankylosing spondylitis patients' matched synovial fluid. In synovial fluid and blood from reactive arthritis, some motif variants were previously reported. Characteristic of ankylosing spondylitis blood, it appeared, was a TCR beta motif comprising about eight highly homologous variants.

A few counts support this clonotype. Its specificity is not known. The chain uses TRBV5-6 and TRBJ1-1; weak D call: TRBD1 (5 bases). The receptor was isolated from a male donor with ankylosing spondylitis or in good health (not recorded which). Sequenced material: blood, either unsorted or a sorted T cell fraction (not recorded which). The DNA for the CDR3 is TGTGCCAGCAGCTTGGGCTTAGGGGTTCGCAGTGTTACTGAAGCTTTCTTT. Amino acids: CASSLGLGVRSVTEAFF.